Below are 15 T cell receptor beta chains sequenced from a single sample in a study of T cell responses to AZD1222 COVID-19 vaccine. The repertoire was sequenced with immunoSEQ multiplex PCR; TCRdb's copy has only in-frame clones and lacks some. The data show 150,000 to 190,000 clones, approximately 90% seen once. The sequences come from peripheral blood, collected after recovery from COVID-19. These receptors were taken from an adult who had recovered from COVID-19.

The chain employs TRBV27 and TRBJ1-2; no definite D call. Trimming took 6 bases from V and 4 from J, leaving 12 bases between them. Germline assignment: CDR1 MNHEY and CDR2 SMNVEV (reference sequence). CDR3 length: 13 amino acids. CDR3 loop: CASSPEQGYGYTF. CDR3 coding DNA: TGTGCCAGCAGCCCCGAACAAGGCTATGGCTACACCTTC.

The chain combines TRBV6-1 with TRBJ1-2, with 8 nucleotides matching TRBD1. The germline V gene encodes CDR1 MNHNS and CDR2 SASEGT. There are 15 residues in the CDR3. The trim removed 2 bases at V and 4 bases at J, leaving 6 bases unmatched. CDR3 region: CASSESGTGGYGYTF. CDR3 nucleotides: TGTGCCAGCAGTGAAAGTGGGACAGGAGGCTATGGCTACACCTTC.

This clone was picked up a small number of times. In nucleotides, the CDR3 is TGCGCCAGCAGCATGACCCCGGGGAACACCGGGGAGCTGTTTTTT. Its protein is CASSMTPGNTGELFF. This sequence joins TRBV4-1 and TRBJ2-2; no clear D. V gave up 5 bases and J gave up 1 base, with 11 bases separating them. The CDR3 has 15 amino acids. The V gene's germline CDR1 is MGHRA and CDR2 YSYEKL.

The CDR3 coding sequence is TGTGCCAGCAGTTTATTACAGGGTTACGAGCAGTACTTC. It is translated as CASSLLQGYEQYF. This chain uses TRBV27 with TRBJ2-7; weak D call: TRBD1 (6 bases). Germline lookup yields CDR1 MNHEY and CDR2 SMNVEV (reference sequence). V gave up 1 base and J gave up 4 bases, with 8 bases separating them. The CDR3 is 13 amino acids.

Here the CDR3 reads CASSPGTSGTQTQYF. The CDR3 bases are TGTGCCAGCAGCCCGGGGACTAGCGGGACGCAGACCCAGTACTTC. This sequence joins TRBV11-2 and TRBJ2-5; TRBD2 matches at 13 bases. Germline V gene data show CDR1 as SGHAT and CDR2 as FQNNGV. V lost 5 bases, J lost 6 bases, and 6 bases stayed unmatched. The CDR3 has 15 residues.

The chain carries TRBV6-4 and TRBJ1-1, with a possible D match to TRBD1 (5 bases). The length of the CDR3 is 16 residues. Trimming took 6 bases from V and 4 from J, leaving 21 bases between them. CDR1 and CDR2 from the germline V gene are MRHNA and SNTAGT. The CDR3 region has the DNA TGTGCCAGCAGACTTTCGGACACCGGGGTGGGCACTGAAGCTTTCTTT. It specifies CASRLSDTGVGTEAFF.

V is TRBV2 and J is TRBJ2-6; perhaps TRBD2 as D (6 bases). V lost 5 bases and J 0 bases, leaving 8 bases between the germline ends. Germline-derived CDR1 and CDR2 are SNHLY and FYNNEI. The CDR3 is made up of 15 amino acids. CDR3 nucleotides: TGTGCCAGCAGTCAGGAGGGCTCTGGGGCCAACGTCCTGACTTTC. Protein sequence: CASSQEGSGANVLTF.

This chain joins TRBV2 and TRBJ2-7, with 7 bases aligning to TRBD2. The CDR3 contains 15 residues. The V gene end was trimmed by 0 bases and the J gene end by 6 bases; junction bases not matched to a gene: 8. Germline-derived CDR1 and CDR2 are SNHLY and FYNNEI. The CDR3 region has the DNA TGTGCCAGCAGTGAAGCCGCTGGGGCTAGCGGCGAGCAGTACTTC. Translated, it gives CASSEAAGASGEQYF.

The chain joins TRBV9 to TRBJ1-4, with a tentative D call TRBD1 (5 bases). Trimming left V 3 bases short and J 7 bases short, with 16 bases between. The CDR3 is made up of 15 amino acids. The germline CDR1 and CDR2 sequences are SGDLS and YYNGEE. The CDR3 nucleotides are TGTGCCAGCAGCGCAACGGGACTGGGAAGTGAAAAACTGTTTTTT. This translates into CASSATGLGSEKLFF.

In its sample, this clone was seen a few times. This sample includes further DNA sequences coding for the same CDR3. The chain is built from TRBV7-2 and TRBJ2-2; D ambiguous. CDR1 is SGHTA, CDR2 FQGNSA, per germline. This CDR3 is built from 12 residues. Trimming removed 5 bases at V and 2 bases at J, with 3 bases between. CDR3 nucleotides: TGTGCCAGCAGCCTAAACACCGGGGAGCTGTTTTTT. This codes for CASSLNTGELFF.

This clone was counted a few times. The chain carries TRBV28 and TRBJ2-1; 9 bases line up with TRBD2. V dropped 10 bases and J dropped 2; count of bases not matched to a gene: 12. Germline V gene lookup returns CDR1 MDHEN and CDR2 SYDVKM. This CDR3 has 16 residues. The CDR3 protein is CATLPGAGGTYNEQFF. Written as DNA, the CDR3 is TGTGCCACCCTCCCCGGAGCGGGAGGAACCTACAATGAGCAGTTCTTC.

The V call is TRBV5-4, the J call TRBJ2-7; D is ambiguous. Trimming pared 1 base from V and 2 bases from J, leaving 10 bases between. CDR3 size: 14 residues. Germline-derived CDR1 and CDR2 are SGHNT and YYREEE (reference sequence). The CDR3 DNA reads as TGTGCCAGCAGCTTGCAAACGGCCCCCTACGAGCAGTACTTC. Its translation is CASSLQTAPYEQYF.

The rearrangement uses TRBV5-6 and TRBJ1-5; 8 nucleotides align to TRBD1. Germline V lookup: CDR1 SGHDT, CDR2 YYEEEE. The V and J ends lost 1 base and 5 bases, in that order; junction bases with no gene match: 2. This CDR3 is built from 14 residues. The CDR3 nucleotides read TGTGCCAGCAGCTTGATACAGGGGGATCAGCCCCAGCATTTT. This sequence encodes CASSLIQGDQPQHF.

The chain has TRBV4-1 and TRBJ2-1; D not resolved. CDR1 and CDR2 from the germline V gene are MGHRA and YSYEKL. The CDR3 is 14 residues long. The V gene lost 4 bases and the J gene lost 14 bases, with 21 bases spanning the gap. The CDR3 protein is CASSRTTLGWIEFF. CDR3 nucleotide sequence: TGCGCCAGCAGCCGCACTACTTTAGGGTGGATAGAGTTCTTC.

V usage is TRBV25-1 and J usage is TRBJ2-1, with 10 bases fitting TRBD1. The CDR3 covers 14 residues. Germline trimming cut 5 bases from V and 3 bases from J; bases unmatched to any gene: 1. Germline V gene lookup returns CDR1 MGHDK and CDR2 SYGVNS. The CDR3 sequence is CASSRDRGYNEQFF. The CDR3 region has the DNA TGTGCCAGCAGTAGGGACAGGGGCTACAATGAGCAGTTCTTC.